This is a list of T cell receptor beta chains from one sample in a study of blood T cell repertoires in COVID-19. Sequencing used immunoSEQ multiplex PCR; TCRdb keeps in-frame clones, though not all of them. Of 470,000 or so clones detected, roughly 85% appear once; the ten largest clones hold 3% to 4%. The sequencing input was peripheral blood. Source of these receptors: a human donor in a cohort sampled during active COVID-19. Each CDR3 is given with its conserved first and last residue. Fields, in order: V gene, J gene, clone size, CDR3 length, D gene, CDR3 DNA, CDR3 protein. The D gene is left open where the match is weak. Part of the rows lack a size; the others show once, few, many or a class for expanded clones.

v_call: TRBV23-1; j_call: TRBJ2-3; clone_size: .; cdr3_length: 17; d_call: .; cdr3_nt: TGCGCCAGCAGTCATTTCAGGTCTTTCAAGTGGACAGATACGCAGTATTTT; cdr3_aa: CASSHFRSFKWTDTQYF
v_call: TRBV2; j_call: TRBJ2-1; clone_size: .; cdr3_length: 14; d_call: TRBD2; cdr3_nt: TGTGCCAGCAGGGGACTAGCGGTGAACAATGAGCAGTTCTTC; cdr3_aa: CASRGLAVNNEQFF
v_call: TRBV5-1; j_call: TRBJ1-1; clone_size: .; cdr3_length: 16; d_call: TRBD1; cdr3_nt: TGCGCCAGCAGCTGGACAGGGACAGGAGATTGGACTGAAGCTTTCTTT; cdr3_aa: CASSWTGTGDWTEAFF
v_call: TRBV11-3; j_call: TRBJ2-1; clone_size: .; cdr3_length: 14; d_call: TRBD2; cdr3_nt: TGTGCCAGCAGCTCATTGACTAGCGACAATGAGCAGTTCTTC; cdr3_aa: CASSSLTSDNEQFF
v_call: TRBV27; j_call: TRBJ2-5; clone_size: .; cdr3_length: 14; d_call: .; cdr3_nt: TGTGCCAGCAGTTTATATGGCAACCAAGAGACCCAGTACTTC; cdr3_aa: CASSLYGNQETQYF
v_call: TRBV7-3; j_call: TRBJ2-6; clone_size: once; cdr3_length: 15; d_call: .; cdr3_nt: TGTGCCAGCAGCTTAAGGAGCTCTGGGGCCAACGTCCTGACTTTC; cdr3_aa: CASSLRSSGANVLTF
v_call: TRBV19; j_call: TRBJ2-3; clone_size: .; cdr3_length: 15; d_call: TRBD2; cdr3_nt: TGTGCCAGTAGTCTCCTAGCGGGAGACACAGATACGCAGTATTTT; cdr3_aa: CASSLLAGDTDTQYF
v_call: TRBV5-1; j_call: TRBJ1-1; clone_size: .; cdr3_length: 14; d_call: .; cdr3_nt: TGCGCCAGCACCCTAGCGGCTGCAAACACTGAAGCTTTCTTT; cdr3_aa: CASTLAAANTEAFF
v_call: TRBV15; j_call: TRBJ1-5; clone_size: .; cdr3_length: 17; d_call: .; cdr3_nt: TGTGCCACCAGCAGAGATGGGCCCCCATACAGCAATCAGCCCCAGCATTTT; cdr3_aa: CATSRDGPPYSNQPQHF
v_call: TRBV29-1; j_call: TRBJ2-3; clone_size: .; cdr3_length: 14; d_call: TRBD2; cdr3_nt: TGCAGCGTCCGGACTAGCGGGAGGTCAGATACGCAGTATTTT; cdr3_aa: CSVRTSGRSDTQYF
v_call: TRBV7-2; j_call: TRBJ1-5; clone_size: .; cdr3_length: 14; d_call: TRBD1; cdr3_nt: TGTGCCAGCAGCCCGGGACAGGGTTATCAGCCCCAGCATTTT; cdr3_aa: CASSPGQGYQPQHF
v_call: TRBV11-3; j_call: TRBJ2-2; clone_size: .; cdr3_length: 16; d_call: .; cdr3_nt: TGTGCCAGCAGCTTAGAAGGAGAGGCGAACACCGGGGAGCTGTTTTTT; cdr3_aa: CASSLEGEANTGELFF
v_call: TRBV5-6; j_call: TRBJ2-7; clone_size: .; cdr3_length: 16; d_call: .; cdr3_nt: TGTGCCAGCAGCTTGGGTGCCCGCAGGGGTTCCTACGAGCAGTACTTC; cdr3_aa: CASSLGARRGSYEQYF
v_call: TRBV5-1; j_call: TRBJ2-1; clone_size: once; cdr3_length: 16; d_call: TRBD2; cdr3_nt: TGCGCCAGCAGCTTGGGCCCTAGCGGGTCCTACAATGAGCAGTTCTTC; cdr3_aa: CASSLGPSGSYNEQFF
v_call: TRBV5-1; j_call: TRBJ2-7; clone_size: once; cdr3_length: 15; d_call: .; cdr3_nt: TGCGCCAGCAGCCCAGGGGCAGGCCTACCCTACGAGCAGTACTTC; cdr3_aa: CASSPGAGLPYEQYF
v_call: TRBV29-1; j_call: TRBJ2-3; clone_size: .; cdr3_length: 16; d_call: TRBD1; cdr3_nt: TGCAGCGTTGCCAACCGGACAGGGGCGAACACAGATACGCAGTATTTT; cdr3_aa: CSVANRTGANTDTQYF
v_call: TRBV6-5; j_call: TRBJ2-7; clone_size: .; cdr3_length: 14; d_call: TRBD2; cdr3_nt: TGTGCCAGCAGTTCCTTAGCGGGAGGAGGCGAGCAGTACTTC; cdr3_aa: CASSSLAGGGEQYF
v_call: TRBV28; j_call: TRBJ1-3; clone_size: .; cdr3_length: 17; d_call: .; cdr3_nt: TGTGCCAGCAGTTTATCCTGGCCAGGGCAAGCTGGAAACACCATATATTTT; cdr3_aa: CASSLSWPGQAGNTIYF
v_call: TRBV19; j_call: TRBJ2-5; clone_size: .; cdr3_length: 13; d_call: .; cdr3_nt: TGTGCCAGTAGTGAGGGACACCCCGGGACCCAGTACTTC; cdr3_aa: CASSEGHPGTQYF
v_call: TRBV6-5; j_call: TRBJ2-3; clone_size: .; cdr3_length: 11; d_call: .; cdr3_nt: TGTGCCAGCATTTGGTCTCAGGAGCAGTATTTT; cdr3_aa: CASIWSQEQYF
v_call: TRBV28; j_call: TRBJ2-7; clone_size: .; cdr3_length: 13; d_call: .; cdr3_nt: TGTGCCAGCAGGGACAGCAGCCTCTACGAGCAGTACTTC; cdr3_aa: CASRDSSLYEQYF
v_call: TRBV11-2; j_call: TRBJ2-1; clone_size: .; cdr3_length: 12; d_call: .; cdr3_nt: TGTGCCAGCAGCGCATCGGGGGATGAGCAGTTCTTC; cdr3_aa: CASSASGDEQFF
v_call: TRBV29-1; j_call: TRBJ2-7; clone_size: .; cdr3_length: 13; d_call: .; cdr3_nt: TGCAGCGTTCCGTCGTTTAGCAGTCACGAGCAGTACTTC; cdr3_aa: CSVPSFSSHEQYF
v_call: TRBV4-3; j_call: TRBJ2-2; clone_size: .; cdr3_length: 17; d_call: TRBD1; cdr3_nt: TGCGCCAGCAGCCGGCCTCGACAGGGCGCAGACCCCGGGGAGCTGTTTTTT; cdr3_aa: CASSRPRQGADPGELFF
v_call: TRBV7-3; j_call: TRBJ2-7; clone_size: .; cdr3_length: 15; d_call: TRBD2; cdr3_nt: TGTGCCAGCAGTCTAGAGGCGGGAGCTGGGTACGAGCAGTACTTC; cdr3_aa: CASSLEAGAGYEQYF
v_call: TRBV7-9; j_call: TRBJ1-5; clone_size: .; cdr3_length: 16; d_call: .; cdr3_nt: TGTGCCAGCAGCTTAGTACTGATTACAGGGCCCCAGCCCCAGCATTTT; cdr3_aa: CASSLVLITGPQPQHF
v_call: TRBV12-5; j_call: TRBJ2-7; clone_size: .; cdr3_length: 14; d_call: TRBD1; cdr3_nt: TGTGCTAGTGGTTTACGGGACAGAGCCTACGAGCAGTACTTC; cdr3_aa: CASGLRDRAYEQYF
v_call: TRBV29-1; j_call: TRBJ2-3; clone_size: .; cdr3_length: 14; d_call: TRBD2; cdr3_nt: TGCAGCGTTGTAGGCGGGAGGGGATCAGATACGCAGTATTTT; cdr3_aa: CSVVGGRGSDTQYF
v_call: TRBV7-2; j_call: TRBJ1-2; clone_size: .; cdr3_length: 16; d_call: TRBD1; cdr3_nt: TGTGCCAGCAGCTTATTCGGACAGGGAGGTACCCATGGCTACACCTTC; cdr3_aa: CASSLFGQGGTHGYTF
v_call: TRBV10-3; j_call: TRBJ1-3; clone_size: .; cdr3_length: 14; d_call: TRBD1; cdr3_nt: TGTGCCGTCTACGACCGGGACAGGGGAAACACCATATATTTT; cdr3_aa: CAVYDRDRGNTIYF
v_call: TRBV6-6; j_call: TRBJ2-7; clone_size: few; cdr3_length: 16; d_call: TRBD1; cdr3_nt: TGTGCCAGCAGTTACCCCGGACAGGGGGCTGCGGGCGAGCAGTACTTC; cdr3_aa: CASSYPGQGAAGEQYF
v_call: TRBV9; j_call: TRBJ1-2; clone_size: .; cdr3_length: 16; d_call: .; cdr3_nt: TGTGCCAGCAGCGGACTATCGGGACAAGCAGCCTATGGCTACACCTTC; cdr3_aa: CASSGLSGQAAYGYTF
v_call: TRBV27; j_call: TRBJ1-1; clone_size: .; cdr3_length: 14; d_call: .; cdr3_nt: TGTGCCAGCAGTACCTTCGGACAGAACACTGAAGCTTTCTTT; cdr3_aa: CASSTFGQNTEAFF
v_call: TRBV10-3; j_call: TRBJ2-7; clone_size: .; cdr3_length: 13; d_call: .; cdr3_nt: TGTGCCATCAGTGAGGTGACTCCCCACGAGCAGTACTTC; cdr3_aa: CAISEVTPHEQYF
v_call: TRBV6-5; j_call: TRBJ1-1; clone_size: .; cdr3_length: 14; d_call: .; cdr3_nt: TGTGCCAGCAGACTCGACGCGGGGAACACTGAAGCTTTCTTT; cdr3_aa: CASRLDAGNTEAFF
v_call: TRBV4-3; j_call: TRBJ2-1; clone_size: few; cdr3_length: 13; d_call: .; cdr3_nt: TGCGCCAGCAGCCATTTGAGCCGTCGTGAGCAGTTCTTC; cdr3_aa: CASSHLSRREQFF
v_call: TRBV10-3; j_call: TRBJ2-1; clone_size: .; cdr3_length: 15; d_call: TRBD2; cdr3_nt: TGTGCCATCAGCCCACTAGCGGGAGAATCCAATGAGCAGTTCTTC; cdr3_aa: CAISPLAGESNEQFF
v_call: TRBV27; j_call: TRBJ2-3; clone_size: .; cdr3_length: 15; d_call: TRBD2; cdr3_nt: TGTGCCAGCAGTTTCCTGACTAGCGGAAGAGATACGCAGTATTTT; cdr3_aa: CASSFLTSGRDTQYF
v_call: TRBV24-1; j_call: TRBJ1-5; clone_size: few; cdr3_length: 16; d_call: .; cdr3_nt: TGTGCCACCAGTGATTTGCGGGGGTCAGGCAATCAGCCCCAGCATTTT; cdr3_aa: CATSDLRGSGNQPQHF
v_call: TRBV7-2; j_call: TRBJ2-5; clone_size: .; cdr3_length: 15; d_call: TRBD2; cdr3_nt: TGTGCCAGTGGGGGGCTAGCGGGACGGTGGGAGACCCAGTACTTC; cdr3_aa: CASGGLAGRWETQYF
v_call: TRBV27; j_call: TRBJ1-5; clone_size: .; cdr3_length: 17; d_call: .; cdr3_nt: TGTGCCAGCAGTTCGGACAGTCTGGGGGGGAGCAATCAGCCCCAGCATTTT; cdr3_aa: CASSSDSLGGSNQPQHF
v_call: TRBV7-2; j_call: TRBJ1-6; clone_size: .; cdr3_length: 14; d_call: .; cdr3_nt: TGTGCCAGCAGCTTTTTTCAGGTTAATTCACCCCTCCACTTT; cdr3_aa: CASSFFQVNSPLHF
v_call: TRBV6-6; j_call: TRBJ2-2; clone_size: .; cdr3_length: 16; d_call: TRBD2; cdr3_nt: TGTGCCAGCTCCAAAAAGCGGGAGGGTGACACCGGGGAGCTGTTTTTT; cdr3_aa: CASSKKREGDTGELFF
v_call: TRBV30; j_call: TRBJ1-6; clone_size: few; cdr3_length: 16; d_call: .; cdr3_nt: TGTGCCTGGAGGGCGGCTGGGGGCGCCTATAATTCACCCCTCCACTTT; cdr3_aa: CAWRAAGGAYNSPLHF
v_call: TRBV28; j_call: TRBJ2-1; clone_size: .; cdr3_length: 15; d_call: TRBD1; cdr3_nt: TGTGCCAGCAGAAAACCGGGACAGGGCTACAATGAGCAGTTCTTC; cdr3_aa: CASRKPGQGYNEQFF
v_call: TRBV19; j_call: TRBJ2-7; clone_size: .; cdr3_length: 15; d_call: TRBD1; cdr3_nt: TGTGCCAGTAGTATAGGCCAGGGGGTTGGGTACGAGCAGTACTTC; cdr3_aa: CASSIGQGVGYEQYF
v_call: TRBV5-1; j_call: TRBJ1-4; clone_size: few; cdr3_length: 17; d_call: TRBD1; cdr3_nt: TGCGCCAGCAGCGCCGACAGGGTTCAAGGGGGTAATGAAAAACTGTTTTTT; cdr3_aa: CASSADRVQGGNEKLFF